These 2 T cell receptor beta chains originate from one sample sequenced in a study of long-term antiretroviral therapy in people with HIV (dated by TCRdb to between 2020 and 2023). The immunoSEQ hsTCRB v3.0 assay was used at survey level resolution for TRB variable region sequencing. Here the immuneACCESS table is served through TCRdb, limited to in-frame sequences with V and J called. Missing clones are a known gap in these copies; in checked studies unresolved V genes cover under half, and the rest lacks a known reason. Within this sample are 15,000 to 20,000 clones, with more than 60% of them counted one time only. The top ten constitute 15% of the sample. This material consisted of unsorted PBMCs, taken around 2.1 years before starting antiretroviral therapy. These receptors all come from a young man with HIV.

The gene calls are TRBV5-4 and TRBJ2-3, with D possibly TRBD2 on 6 matching bases. CDR1 and CDR2 (germline): SGHNT, YYREEE (reference sequence). This CDR3 spans 15 amino acids. Trimming left V 1 base short and J 3 bases short, with 12 bases between. CDR3 DNA sequence: TGTGCCAGCAGCTTGACAAGCGGGTTTACAGATACGCAGTATTTT. Encoded protein: CASSLTSGFTDTQYF.

V is TRBV23-1 and J is TRBJ1-1; D not certain. TRBV23-1 falls under the ORF class, with uncertain function. The CDR3 has 12 residues. The V end lost 0 bases, the J end lost 7 bases, and 6 bases lay between the germline ends. CDR3 sequence: CASSQSGLEAFF. CDR3 nucleotide sequence: TGCGCCAGCAGTCAATCCGGTCTTGAAGCTTTCTTT.